This T cell receptor beta chain was documented in a study of blood T cell repertoires in COVID-19. Germline V gene sequence: CDR1 LGHNA, CDR2 YSLEER. V lost 1 base and J 3 bases, leaving 6 bases between the germline ends. There are 13 residues in the CDR3. Per the original data handling: Reference gene primers were amplified, and this amplification served to estimate nucleated cell counts. Method: immunoSEQ multiplex PCR; TCRdb's copy keeps in-frame clones and lacks some. V and J calls and clone size come straight from that table; D and trimming were deduced from the DNA. The sample comprises approximately 93,000 clones, roughly 90% of which are singletons, and less than 35% rests with the top ten.

This chain connects TRBV4-3 to TRBJ1-2; D is possibly TRBD1 (5 bases). Specimen: peripheral blood. This TCR came from a man aged 50-59 years with active or convalescent COVID-19. CDR3 loop: CASSQAGDYGYTF. In DNA, the CDR3 is TGCGCCAGCAGCCAAGCGGGGGACTATGGCTACACCTTC.